This T cell receptor beta chain was observed in a study of STAT5B mutations in CD4+ large granular lymphocyte leukemia. Study-wide context: Healthy donors showed HLA-associated enrichment of the CDR3 'QG' motif.

Overall study results and limits: Top patient clones used TRBV06 genes more often: 8/27 versus 2/35 in controls. Without putative leukemic clones, patient CD4-sorted repertoires remained more clonal than healthy CD4+ repertoires. Without HLA matching, higher CD4+ than CD8+ T-LGLL clonality could reflect small sample size.

TCRdb's copy holds only in-frame clones and misses some; the assay was immunoSEQ multiplex PCR. The data contain 30,000 to 40,000 clones, over 75% of them singletons. A word on this clone: The antigen is undetermined.

The CDR3 contains 17 residues. Trimming cost V 3 bases and J 6 bases, with 22 bases left between them. The germline gives CDR1 SGHTA, CDR2 FQGNSA. The V call is TRBV7-2, the J call TRBJ2-3; D is possibly TRBD2 (6 bases). This TCR was recovered from a human donor in good health. Source material: CD4+ T cells from blood buffy coats. This chain's CDR3 is CASSLVGPRAGSDTQYF. The DNA of the CDR3 is TGTGCCAGCAGCTTGGTAGGCCCTCGGGCGGGATCGGATACGCAGTATTTT. The full variable domain, completed using reference TRBV7-2 and TRBJ2-3, is GAGVSQSPSNKVTEKGKDVELRCDPISGHTALYWYRQSLGQGLEFLIYFQGNSAPDKSGLPSDRFSAERTGGSVSTLTIQRTQQEDSAVYLCASSLVGPRAGSDTQYFGPGTRLTVL.